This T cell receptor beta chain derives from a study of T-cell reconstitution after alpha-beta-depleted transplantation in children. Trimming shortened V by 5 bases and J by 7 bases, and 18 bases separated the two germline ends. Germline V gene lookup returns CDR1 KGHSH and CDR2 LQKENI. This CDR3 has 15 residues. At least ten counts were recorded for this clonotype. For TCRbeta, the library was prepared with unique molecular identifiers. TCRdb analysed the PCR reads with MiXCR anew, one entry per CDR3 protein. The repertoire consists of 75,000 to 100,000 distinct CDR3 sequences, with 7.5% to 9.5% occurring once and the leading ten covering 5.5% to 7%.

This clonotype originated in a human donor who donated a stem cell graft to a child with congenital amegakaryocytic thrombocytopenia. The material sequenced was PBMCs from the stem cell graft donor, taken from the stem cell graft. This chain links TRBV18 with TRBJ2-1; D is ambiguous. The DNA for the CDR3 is TGTGCCAGCTCAGAGTCCCGGATATTAGTGAATGAGCAGTTCTTC. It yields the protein CASSESRILVNEQFF.